This T cell receptor (beta chain) was captured in a study of OX40 agonist ivuxolimab in advanced cancers. Looking at the study overall: Aged about 20 to 85 with a mean of around 60 years, they were about 78% male. General study results and limits: With doses of 0.1-3.0 mg/kg, partial responders showed among the lowest clonal expansion.

Assay: immunoSEQ multiplex PCR; the TCRdb copy retains only in-frame clones and omits some. The table includes approximately 67,000 clones, around 90% detected once. Regarding this clone: Its antigen is not known.

Germline lookup yields CDR1 MGHRA and CDR2 YSYEKL. Trimming shortened V by 0 bases and J by 6 bases, and 11 bases separated the two germline ends. The CDR3 spans 14 residues. This TCR was sampled from an adult with an advanced solid tumor such as melanoma, head and neck, liver or kidney cancer. Material: CD4+ or CD8+ T cells sorted from blood, obtained in a trial of the OX40 agonist ivuxolimab. The V gene is TRBV4-1, the J gene TRBJ1-1, with D hard to call. CDR3: CASSQDPGYPEAFF. The CDR3 nucleotides read TGCGCCAGCAGCCAAGATCCGGGATACCCTGAAGCTTTCTTT.